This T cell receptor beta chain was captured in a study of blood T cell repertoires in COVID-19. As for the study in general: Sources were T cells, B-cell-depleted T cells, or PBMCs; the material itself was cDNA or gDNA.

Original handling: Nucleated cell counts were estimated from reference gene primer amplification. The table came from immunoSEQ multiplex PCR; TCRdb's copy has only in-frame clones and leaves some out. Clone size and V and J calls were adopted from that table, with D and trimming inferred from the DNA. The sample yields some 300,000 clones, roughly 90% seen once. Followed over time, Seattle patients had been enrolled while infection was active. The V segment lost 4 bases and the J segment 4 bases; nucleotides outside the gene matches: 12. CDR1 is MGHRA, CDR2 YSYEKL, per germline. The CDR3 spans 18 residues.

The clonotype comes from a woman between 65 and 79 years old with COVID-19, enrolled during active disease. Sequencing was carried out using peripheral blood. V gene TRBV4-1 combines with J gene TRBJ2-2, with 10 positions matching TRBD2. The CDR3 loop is CASSPRLAGFPITGELFF. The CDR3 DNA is TGCGCCAGCAGCCCGAGACTAGCGGGCTTTCCCATCACCGGGGAGCTGTTTTTT.